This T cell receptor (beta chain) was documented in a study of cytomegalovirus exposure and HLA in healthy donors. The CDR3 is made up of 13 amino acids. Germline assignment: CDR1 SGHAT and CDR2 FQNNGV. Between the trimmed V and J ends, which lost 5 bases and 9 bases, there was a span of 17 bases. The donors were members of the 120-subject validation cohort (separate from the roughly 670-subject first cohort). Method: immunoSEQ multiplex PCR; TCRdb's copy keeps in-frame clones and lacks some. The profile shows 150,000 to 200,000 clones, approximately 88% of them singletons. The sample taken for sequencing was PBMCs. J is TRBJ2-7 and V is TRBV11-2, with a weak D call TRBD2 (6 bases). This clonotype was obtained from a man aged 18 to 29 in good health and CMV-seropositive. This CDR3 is CASSPGVVEGQYF. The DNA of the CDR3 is TGTGCCAGCAGCCCGGGAGTCGTCGAGGGGCAGTACTTC.